This T cell receptor (beta chain) stems from a study of cytomegalovirus exposure and HLA in healthy donors. Study-level findings and limits: The HLA-A and HLA-B alleles of most subjects were reportedly predicted accurately from TCR beta sequences. Rarity marked most TCR sequences, yet some public TCRs occurred in many donors. Reportedly, cytomegalovirus status was diagnosed with high sensitivity and specificity.

Primers included in the PCR were 60 Vbeta and 13 Jbeta primers. Data came from immunoSEQ multiplex PCR; TCRdb stores just in-frame clones and leaves some out. The sample lists 130,000 to 150,000 clones, roughly 80% seen once, with less than 3% in the top ten. CDR1 LNHDA and CDR2 SQIVND come from the germline V gene (reference sequence). Trimming cost V 1 base and J 4 bases, with 7 bases left between them. This CDR3 has 13 residues. Remarks on this clone: What it recognizes is unknown.

The sequence came from a female donor in good health and CMV-seronegative. Material: PBMCs. The genes are TRBV19 and TRBJ1-1; D not resolved. CDR3 sequence (DNA): TGTGCCAGTAGTATAGCGGGGTTCACTGAAGCTTTCTTT. This codes for CASSIAGFTEAFF.